Each of the 3 T cell receptor beta chains below was sequenced from the same sample in a study of vaccination and CD4 T cells after COVID-19 (dated by TCRdb to between 2022 and 2023). Libraries were constructed by PCR. The sequencer was an Illumina iSeq 100. DNA from cultured CD4+ T cells was subjected to TCR sequencing with the Oncomine TCR Beta short-read assay at the Johns Hopkins FTIC core. Using fastp at Q25 and MiXCR, TCRdb reprocessed the public reads and kept productive beta chains. CDR3 protein sequences are deduplicated, and each keeps its most common genes and DNA. Across this sample there are approximately 16,000 distinct CDR3 sequences, with around 75% seen only once. Around 15% of the sample is taken by the ten largest. The treatment or condition label corresponds to: roughly ten-day PBMC culture with coronavirus spike peptide pools or control peptides (ViraFEST assay). Their specific antigens are unknown.

The sequencing input was CD4+ T cells from blood, cultured in vitro. These receptors all stem from a human donor who had recovered from COVID-19.

This chain joins TRBV2 and TRBJ2-2; D tentatively reads TRBD1 or TRBD2 (6 bases each). Germline CDR1 SNHLY, CDR2 FYNNEI. The CDR3 runs to 13 residues. The V end lost 7 bases, the J end lost 4 bases, and 10 bases lay between the germline ends. The CDR3 is CASKGDSTGELFF. In DNA form, the CDR3 reads TGTGCCAGCAAGGGGGACTCCACCGGGGAGCTGTTTTTT.

V gene TRBV19 combines with J gene TRBJ1-1; the D gene is possibly TRBD1 (6 bases). Germline CDR1 is LNHDA and CDR2 is SQIVND (reference sequence). V lost 4 bases to trimming and J lost 10 bases, with 13 bases between them. The CDR3 sequence is 12 residues long. CDR3: CASSRQGIGAFF. As DNA, the CDR3 is TGTGCCAGTAGTAGGCAGGGGATTGGAGCTTTCTTT.

The chain couples TRBV10-3 to TRBJ2-7, with 10 bases lining up with TRBD2. The CDR3 totals 14 residues. The germline CDR1 and CDR2 sequences are ENHRY and SYGVKD. After removal of 3 bases from V and 5 bases from J, the junction contained 4 bases not matched to a gene. CDR3 in amino acids: CAISEDSGGNEQYF. CDR3 coding DNA: TGTGCCATCAGTGAAGATAGCGGGGGGAACGAGCAGTACTTC.